This TCR beta chain was captured by sequencing in a study of lymphopenia after photon versus proton radiotherapy. Libraries were prepared by immunoSEQ multiplex PCR; TCRdb keeps only in-frame clonotypes and omits some of them. The data contain about 29,000 clones, roughly 89% of them seen just once; the ten biggest clones take up around 50%. Germline lookup yields CDR1 SGHTA and CDR2 FQGNSA. The CDR3 extends over 15 amino acids. Deletions cut 1 base from V and 0 bases from J, with 9 bases between. This sequence originates from a woman in her sixties with cholangiocarcinoma. Some clones in this sample may be carry-over from other donors' samples. The rearrangement joins TRBV7-2 to TRBJ1-1; D call uncertain. Specimen: peripheral blood, collected from a patient treated with proton-based radiotherapy. The CDR3 loop reads CASSLEPGLNTEAFF. DNA for the CDR3: TGTGCCAGCAGCTTAGAGCCGGGCCTGAACACTGAAGCTTTCTTT.